A selection of T cell receptor beta chains follows, all from one sample in a study of OX40 agonist ivuxolimab in advanced cancers. Clones were sequenced by immunoSEQ multiplex PCR, and TCRdb holds only the in-frame ones, with some missing. The top ten clones hold less than 8% of a sample with around 70,000 clones, roughly 83% of them seen once. Sequenced material: CD4+ or CD8+ T cells sorted from blood, taken in a trial of the OX40 agonist ivuxolimab. The receptors originated from an adult with an advanced solid tumor such as melanoma, head and neck, liver or kidney cancer. CDR3s include the opening cysteine and the closing phenylalanine or tryptophan. Each record gives: J gene, V gene, CDR3 protein.

j_gene: TRBJ1-2; v_gene: TRBV2; CDR3aa: CASRGREDFDYGYTF
j_gene: TRBJ2-3; v_gene: TRBV30; CDR3aa: CAWSNGGATDTQYF
j_gene: TRBJ1-1; v_gene: TRBV2; CDR3aa: CASKIAVTEAFF
j_gene: TRBJ2-1; v_gene: TRBV29-1; CDR3aa: CSVEDRRNEQFF
j_gene: TRBJ2-3; v_gene: TRBV4-2; CDR3aa: CASSSGGSGAALDTQYF
j_gene: TRBJ1-4; v_gene: TRBV6-1; CDR3aa: CASRSSNEKLFF
j_gene: TRBJ1-5; v_gene: TRBV5-1; CDR3aa: CASSLEGFNQPQHF
j_gene: TRBJ2-1; v_gene: TRBV29-1; CDR3aa: CSVGTEQFF
j_gene: TRBJ1-2; v_gene: TRBV18; CDR3aa: CASSPPGRLYYGYTF
j_gene: TRBJ2-3; v_gene: TRBV7-2; CDR3aa: CASSSRERDTQYF
j_gene: TRBJ2-3; v_gene: TRBV11-3; CDR3aa: CASSLGGTSGYTDTQYF
j_gene: .; v_gene: TRBV19; CDR3aa: CASSPSGRNEQYF
j_gene: TRBJ1-1; v_gene: TRBV30; CDR3aa: CAWSVQEGWNTEAFF
j_gene: TRBJ1-1; v_gene: TRBV30; CDR3aa: CAWSQGTGRNTEAFF
j_gene: TRBJ1-1; v_gene: TRBV6-5; CDR3aa: CASSFGQRVTEAFF
j_gene: TRBJ1-2; v_gene: TRBV5-5; CDR3aa: CASSLSPWPQAMHYGYTF
j_gene: TRBJ2-1; v_gene: TRBV7-6; CDR3aa: CASSLTTNEQFF
j_gene: TRBJ2-5; v_gene: TRBV4-1; CDR3aa: CASSQSGGVWETQYF
j_gene: TRBJ1-6; v_gene: TRBV5-1; CDR3aa: CASSYRDLDSPLHF
j_gene: TRBJ1-2; v_gene: TRBV6-6; CDR3aa: CASSQGNYGYTF
j_gene: TRBJ2-1; v_gene: TRBV11-3; CDR3aa: CASSRSGARINEQFF
j_gene: TRBJ2-3; v_gene: TRBV7-9; CDR3aa: CASSPSSGTTDTQYF
j_gene: TRBJ1-6; v_gene: TRBV30; CDR3aa: CAWSPPDRGDNSPLHF
j_gene: TRBJ2-7; v_gene: TRBV30; CDR3aa: CAWRSRGRTYEQYF
j_gene: TRBJ1-6; v_gene: TRBV11-2; CDR3aa: CASRTGHLNSPLHF
j_gene: TRBJ1-2; v_gene: TRBV6-1; CDR3aa: CASSEGGLRIRGYTF
j_gene: TRBJ1-3; v_gene: TRBV19; CDR3aa: CASNPGAQNTIYF
j_gene: TRBJ1-2; v_gene: TRBV30; CDR3aa: CACIPRGYLWGYTF
j_gene: TRBJ1-1; v_gene: TRBV6-5; CDR3aa: CASTDSGGRNTEAFF
j_gene: TRBJ1-1; v_gene: TRBV5-1; CDR3aa: CASSLGGLNTEAFF
j_gene: TRBJ2-3; v_gene: TRBV7-9; CDR3aa: CASSLGLSQRTDTQYF
j_gene: TRBJ1-1; v_gene: TRBV5-1; CDR3aa: CASSLGQGLAEAFF
j_gene: TRBJ1-2; v_gene: TRBV7-9; CDR3aa: CASSLMEKGYTF
j_gene: TRBJ2-3; v_gene: TRBV6-5; CDR3aa: CASSYSSQGADTQYF
j_gene: TRBJ2-2; v_gene: TRBV5-1; CDR3aa: CASRFDTGELFF
j_gene: TRBJ1-2; v_gene: TRBV2; CDR3aa: CASRDTLYGYTF
j_gene: TRBJ1-5; v_gene: TRBV29-1; CDR3aa: CSVLTGGNQPQHF
j_gene: TRBJ2-2; v_gene: TRBV7-2; CDR3aa: CASSLGTSGTGELFF
j_gene: TRBJ2-5; v_gene: TRBV19; CDR3aa: CASKGAGATREEQYF
j_gene: TRBJ2-3; v_gene: TRBV5-4; CDR3aa: CASSLSDTQYF
j_gene: TRBJ2-1; v_gene: TRBV6-1; CDR3aa: CARVPGQAHNEQFF
j_gene: TRBJ2-7; v_gene: TRBV5-1; CDR3aa: CASSPGHSLRYEQYF
j_gene: TRBJ2-3; v_gene: TRBV7-9; CDR3aa: CASSLPGTAHSYF
j_gene: TRBJ2-3; v_gene: TRBV18; CDR3aa: CASHLGLAGTDTQYF
j_gene: TRBJ2-2; v_gene: TRBV5-1; CDR3aa: CASSLTGDGELFF
j_gene: TRBJ2-7; v_gene: TRBV7-9; CDR3aa: CASSPTGRHEQYF
j_gene: TRBJ1-2; v_gene: TRBV30; CDR3aa: CAWGGQGRYTF
j_gene: TRBJ1-6; v_gene: TRBV6-5; CDR3aa: CASSYTLGEYNSPLHF
j_gene: TRBJ2-1; v_gene: TRBV2; CDR3aa: CASRPWTDEQFF
j_gene: TRBJ2-3; v_gene: TRBV4-3; CDR3aa: CASSLGLAGRTDTQYF
j_gene: TRBJ1-5; v_gene: TRBV4-1; CDR3aa: CASSHPQGLQPQHF